A single sample is the source of the 16 T cell receptor beta chains below, sequenced in a study of control samples from healthy donors and cancer patients. Using immunoSEQ multiplex PCR, the repertoire was profiled, and TCRdb retains in-frame clones only, with some absent. The data show 20,000 to 30,000 clones, 75% to 85% seen once. The sequencing input was PBMCs. Receptors originate from a man in his sixties with colorectal cancer.

The V and J genes are TRBV29-1 and TRBJ2-1; D may be TRBD1 (6 bases). Germline V CDR1 and CDR2: SQVTM, ANQGSEA. The CDR3 is made up of 14 amino acids. V gave up 7 bases and J gave up 1 base, with 14 bases separating them. CDR3 in DNA: TGCAGCGCGGTCAGGGGAGTTTCCTACAATGAGCAGTTCTTC. Protein sequence: CSAVRGVSYNEQFF.

The CDR3 DNA reads as TGTGCCACCAGAGGACAGTTGGAATACGAGCAGTACTTC. Protein: CATRGQLEYEQYF. V usage is TRBV10-3 and J usage is TRBJ2-7, with D maybe TRBD1 (6 bases). The CDR3 contains 13 residues. Germline lookup yields CDR1 ENHRY and CDR2 SYGVKD. V was shortened by 10 bases and J by 4 bases, with 17 bases between the two germline ends.

This clone counts as medium-sized. This chain links TRBV12-3 or TRBV12-4 with TRBJ1-2, with D perhaps TRBD1 (5 bases). The CDR3 is 12 residues long. V lost 5 bases, J lost 6 bases, and 10 bases lay in between. In DNA form, the CDR3 reads TGTGCCAGCAGTCAGGGATTGAATGGCTACACCTTC. Translating it yields CASSQGLNGYTF.

The chain links TRBV2 to TRBJ1-2, with unresolved D. Germline V lookup: CDR1 SNHLY, CDR2 FYNNEI. This CDR3 region has 15 residues. Trimming left V 2 bases short and J 0 bases short, with 10 bases between. The CDR3 loop reads CASSEFRAANYGYTF. Here the CDR3 DNA reads TGTGCCAGCAGTGAATTTAGGGCGGCTAACTATGGCTACACCTTC.

This chain uses TRBV30 with TRBJ1-3; D is ambiguous. The CDR3 contains 13 residues. Between the trimmed V and J ends, which lost 4 bases and 2 bases, there was a span of 9 bases. CDR1 is GTSNPN, CDR2 SVGIG, per germline (reference sequence). The chain's CDR3 is CAWNLRAGNTIYF. The CDR3 coding sequence is TGTGCCTGGAATTTGAGGGCTGGAAACACCATATATTTT.

V gene TRBV7-2 combines with J gene TRBJ2-7; TRBD1 matches 8 bases. V lost 5 bases and J lost 6; bases outside the gene matches: 6. CDR3 size: 13 residues. The germline V gene has CDR1 SGHTA and CDR2 FQGNSA. This chain's CDR3 is CASSPRTGREQYV. The CDR3 region has the DNA TGTGCCAGCAGCCCTAGGACAGGGCGCGAGCAGTACGTC.

The chain uses TRBV2 and TRBJ2-1; D is perhaps TRBD1 (5 bases). V was shortened by 7 bases and J by 8 bases, with 9 bases between the two germline ends. CDR3 size: 11 residues. Germline CDR1 SNHLY, CDR2 FYNNEI. In DNA form, the CDR3 reads TGTGCCAGCAAAGGGGCGGATGAGCAGTTCTTC. Translating it yields CASKGADEQFF.

CDR3 coding DNA: TGCGCCAGCACCTCGGACAGTTACGATTCACCCCTCCACTTT. Encoded protein: CASTSDSYDSPLHF. This chain links TRBV4-1 with TRBJ1-6; D may be TRBD1 (6 bases). Germline V gene data show CDR1 as MGHRA and CDR2 as YSYEKL. V was pared by 7 bases and J by 8 bases, with 15 bases between. This CDR3 has 14 residues.

The V gene is TRBV4-2, the J gene TRBJ1-4, with 9 nucleotides matching TRBD1. The CDR3 spans 16 residues. The trim removed 1 base at V and 8 bases at J, leaving 8 bases unmatched. Germline CDR1 reads LGHNA; CDR2 reads YNFKEQ. The CDR3 bases are TGTGCCAGCAGCCAAGGACAGGGGGAATATGTGGAAAAACTGTTTTTT. Translating gives CASSQGQGEYVEKLFF.

The chain links TRBV5-1 to TRBJ1-1, with 11 bases lining up with TRBD1. There are 15 residues in the CDR3. V lost 3 bases to trimming and J lost 3 bases; unmatched junction nucleotides: 4. Germline CDR1 SGHRS, CDR2 YFSETQ. The CDR3 region is CASSSPDRGHTEAFF. CDR3 in DNA: TGCGCCAGCAGCTCCCCGGACAGGGGGCACACTGAAGCTTTCTTT.

This clone was observed once. Here the CDR3 DNA reads TGTGCCAGCTCACTAAACTCAGGGAACACTGAAGCTTTCTTT. It specifies CASSLNSGNTEAFF. The chain employs TRBV18 and TRBJ1-1; D not resolved. The germline V gene has CDR1 KGHSH and CDR2 LQKENI. The CDR3 length is 14 residues. The V end was cut by 4 bases, the J end by 1 base, with 10 bases between.

This chain uses TRBV4-3 with TRBJ1-1, with D unclear. With 4 bases removed from V and 1 base from J, the gap between germline ends came to 10 bases. This CDR3 contains 14 residues. CDR1 and CDR2 from the germline V gene are LGHNA and YSLEER. CDR3 sequence reads: CASSRSGKNTEAFF. The CDR3 DNA sequence: TGCGCCAGCAGCCGCTCCGGGAAGAACACTGAAGCTTTCTTT.

This chain connects TRBV3-1 (or the pseudogene TRBV3-2) to TRBJ2-7, with 9 bases lining up with TRBD1. The J segment lost 7 bases and the V segment lost 1 base, leaving 8 bases of the junction unmatched. There are 15 residues in the CDR3. In germline, CDR1 is LGHDT, CDR2 YNNKEL (reference sequence). CDR3 loop: CASSQAPGQGREQYV. The CDR3 DNA follows: TGTGCCAGCAGCCAAGCTCCGGGACAGGGACGAGAGCAGTACGTC.

The rearrangement links TRBV24-1 to TRBJ2-3; TRBD2 matches at 8 bases. J gave up 2 bases and V 6 bases, and 15 bases lay outside the gene matches. The CDR3 sequence is 18 residues long. CDR1 KGHDR and CDR2 SFDVKD come from the germline V gene. The CDR3 region is CATSPRNPLAVITDTQYF. CDR3 nucleotide sequence: TGTGCCACCAGTCCGCGAAACCCACTAGCGGTAATCACAGATACGCAGTATTTT.

The V and J genes are TRBV27 and TRBJ2-5, with D perhaps matching TRBD2 (7 bases). The CDR3 contains 14 residues. With 4 bases removed from V and 1 base from J, the gap between germline ends came to 10 bases. Looked up from germline, CDR1 is MNHEY and CDR2 is SMNVEV (reference sequence). CDR3 region: CASSSRGAQETQYF. The CDR3 DNA is TGTGCCAGCAGTTCTCGGGGGGCCCAAGAGACCCAGTACTTC.

This rearrangement joins TRBV9 to TRBJ2-2, with D perhaps given as TRBD1 or TRBD2 (5 bases each). Germline assignment: CDR1 SGDLS and CDR2 YYNGEE. V lost 0 bases to trimming and J lost 4 bases, with 10 bases between them. The CDR3 runs to 15 residues. The CDR3 bases are TGTGCCAGCAGCGTAGGAGGGGCGGCCACCGGGGAGCTGTTTTTT. It is translated as CASSVGGAATGELFF. Together with reference TRBV9 and TRBJ2-2, the CDR3 gives the full variable domain: DSGVTQTPKHLITATGQRVTLRCSPRSGDLSVYWYQQSLDQGLQFLIQYYNGEERAKGNILERFSAQQFPDLHSELNLSSLELGDSALYFCASSVGGAATGELFFGEGSRLTVL.